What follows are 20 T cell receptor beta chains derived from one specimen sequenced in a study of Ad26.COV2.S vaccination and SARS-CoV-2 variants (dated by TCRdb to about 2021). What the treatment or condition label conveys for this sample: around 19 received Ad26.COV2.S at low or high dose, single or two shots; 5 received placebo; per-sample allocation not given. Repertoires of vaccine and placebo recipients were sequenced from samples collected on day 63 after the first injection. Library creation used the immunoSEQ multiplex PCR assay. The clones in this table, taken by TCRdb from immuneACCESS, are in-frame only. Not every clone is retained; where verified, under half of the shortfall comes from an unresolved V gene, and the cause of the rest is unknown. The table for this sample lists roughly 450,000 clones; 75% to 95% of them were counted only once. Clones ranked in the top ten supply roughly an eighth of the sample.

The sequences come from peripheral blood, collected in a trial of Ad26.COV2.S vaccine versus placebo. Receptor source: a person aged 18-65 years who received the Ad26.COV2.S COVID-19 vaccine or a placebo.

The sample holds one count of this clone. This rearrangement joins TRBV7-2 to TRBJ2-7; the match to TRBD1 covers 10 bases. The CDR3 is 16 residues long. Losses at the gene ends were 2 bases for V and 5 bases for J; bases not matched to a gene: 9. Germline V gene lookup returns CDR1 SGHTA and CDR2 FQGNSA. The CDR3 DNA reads TGTGCCAGCAGCTTAAGGTGGGGACAGGGGATGGACGAGCAGTACTTC. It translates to CASSLRWGQGMDEQYF.

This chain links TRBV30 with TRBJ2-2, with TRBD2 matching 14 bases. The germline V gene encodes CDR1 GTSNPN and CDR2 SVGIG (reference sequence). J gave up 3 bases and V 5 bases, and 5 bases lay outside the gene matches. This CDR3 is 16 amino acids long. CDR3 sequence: CAWLTSGRADTGELFF. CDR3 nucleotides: TGTGCCTGGTTGACTAGCGGGAGGGCGGACACCGGGGAGCTGTTTTTT.

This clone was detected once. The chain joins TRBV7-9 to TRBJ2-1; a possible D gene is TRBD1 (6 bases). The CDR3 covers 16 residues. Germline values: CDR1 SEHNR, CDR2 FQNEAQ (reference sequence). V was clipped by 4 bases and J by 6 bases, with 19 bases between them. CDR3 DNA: TGTGCCAGCAGCTACCCGGTCGGGGCAGGGGCCAATGAGCAGTTCTTC. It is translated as CASSYPVGAGANEQFF.

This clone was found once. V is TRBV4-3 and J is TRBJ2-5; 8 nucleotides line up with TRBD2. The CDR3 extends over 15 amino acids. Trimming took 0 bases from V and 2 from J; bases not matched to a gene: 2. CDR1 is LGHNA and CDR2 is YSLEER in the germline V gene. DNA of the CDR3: TGCGCCAGCAGCCAAGATCGACTAGCGCAAGAGACCCAGTACTTC. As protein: CASSQDRLAQETQYF.

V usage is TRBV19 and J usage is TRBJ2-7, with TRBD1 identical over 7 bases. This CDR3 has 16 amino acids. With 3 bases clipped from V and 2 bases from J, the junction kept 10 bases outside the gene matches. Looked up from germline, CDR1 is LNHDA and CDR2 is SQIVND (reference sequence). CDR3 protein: CASSMYWGDRAYEQYF. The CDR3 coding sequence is TGTGCCAGTAGTATGTATTGGGGAGACAGGGCCTACGAGCAGTACTTC.

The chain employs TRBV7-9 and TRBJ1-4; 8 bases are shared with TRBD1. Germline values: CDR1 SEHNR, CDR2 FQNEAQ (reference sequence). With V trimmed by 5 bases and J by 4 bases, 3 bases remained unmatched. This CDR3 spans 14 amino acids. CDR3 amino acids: CASSIQGVNEKLFF. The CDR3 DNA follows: TGTGCCAGCAGCATACAGGGGGTTAATGAAAAACTGTTTTTT.

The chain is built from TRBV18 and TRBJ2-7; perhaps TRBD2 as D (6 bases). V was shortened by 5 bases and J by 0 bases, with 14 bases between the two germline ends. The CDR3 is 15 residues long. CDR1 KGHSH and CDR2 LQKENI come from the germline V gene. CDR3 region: CASSYLAGSSYEQYF. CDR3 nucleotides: TGTGCCAGCTCATATCTTGCCGGGAGCTCCTACGAGCAGTACTTC.

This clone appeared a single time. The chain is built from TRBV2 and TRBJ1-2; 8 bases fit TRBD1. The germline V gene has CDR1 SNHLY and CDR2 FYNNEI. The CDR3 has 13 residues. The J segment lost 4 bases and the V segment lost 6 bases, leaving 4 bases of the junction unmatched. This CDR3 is CASSAGTGYGYTF. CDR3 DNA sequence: TGTGCCAGCAGCGCCGGGACAGGCTATGGCTACACCTTC.

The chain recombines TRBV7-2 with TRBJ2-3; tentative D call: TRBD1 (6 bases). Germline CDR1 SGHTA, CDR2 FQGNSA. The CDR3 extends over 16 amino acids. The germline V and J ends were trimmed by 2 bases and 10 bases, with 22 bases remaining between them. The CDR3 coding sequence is TGTGCCAGCAGCTTACGACAGGCCATGGCCAGTTCTGCGCAGTATTTT. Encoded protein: CASSLRQAMASSAQYF.

The CDR3 here is CASSLAKTAATDTQYF. CDR3 in DNA: TGCGCCAGCAGCTTGGCCAAGACGGCGGCCACAGATACGCAGTATTTT. This chain uses TRBV5-1 with TRBJ2-3; no clear D. CDR3 size: 16 residues. Trimming pared 0 bases from V and 2 bases from J, leaving 13 bases between. Germline V gene lookup returns CDR1 SGHRS and CDR2 YFSETQ.

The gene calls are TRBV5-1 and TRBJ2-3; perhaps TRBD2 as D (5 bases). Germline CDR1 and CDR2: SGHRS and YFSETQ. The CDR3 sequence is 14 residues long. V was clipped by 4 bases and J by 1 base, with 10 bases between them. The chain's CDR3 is CASSREGRTDTQYF. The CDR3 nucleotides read TGCGCCAGCAGCCGGGAAGGGCGCACAGATACGCAGTATTTT.

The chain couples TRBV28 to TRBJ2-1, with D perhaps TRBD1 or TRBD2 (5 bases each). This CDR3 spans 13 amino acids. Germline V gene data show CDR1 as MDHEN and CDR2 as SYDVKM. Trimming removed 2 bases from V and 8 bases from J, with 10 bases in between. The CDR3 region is CASSLVQGHEQFF. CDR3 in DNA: TGTGCCAGCAGTTTAGTCCAGGGACATGAGCAGTTCTTC.

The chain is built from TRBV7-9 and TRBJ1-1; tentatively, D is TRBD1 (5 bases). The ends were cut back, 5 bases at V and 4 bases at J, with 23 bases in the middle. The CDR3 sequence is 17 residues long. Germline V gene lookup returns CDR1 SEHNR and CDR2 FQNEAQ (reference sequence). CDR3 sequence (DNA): TGTGCCAGCAGCACCCCATTTGGGCAGGGTAAGGGCACTGAAGCTTTCTTT. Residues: CASSTPFGQGKGTEAFF.

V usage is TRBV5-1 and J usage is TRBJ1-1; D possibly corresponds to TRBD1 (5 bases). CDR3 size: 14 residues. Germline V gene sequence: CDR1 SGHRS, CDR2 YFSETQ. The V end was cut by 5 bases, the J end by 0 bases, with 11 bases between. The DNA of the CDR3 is TGCGCCAGCAGGGTAAGACAGATGAACACTGAAGCTTTCTTT. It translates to CASRVRQMNTEAFF.

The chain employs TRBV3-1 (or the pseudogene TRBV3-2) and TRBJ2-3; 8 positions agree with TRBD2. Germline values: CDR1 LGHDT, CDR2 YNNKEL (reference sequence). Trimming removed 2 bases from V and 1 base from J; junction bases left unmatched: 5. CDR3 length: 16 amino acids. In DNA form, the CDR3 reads TGTGCCAGCAGCCAAAAAGCGGGAGTAGGCACAGATACGCAGTATTTT. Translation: CASSQKAGVGTDTQYF.

The DNA of the CDR3 is TGTGCCACGGGACAGGGAGATGGCGGGGAGCTGTTTTTT. Residues: CATGQGDGGELFF. The V gene is TRBV7-9, the J gene TRBJ2-2, with TRBD1 matching 9 bases. From germline, CDR1 is SEHNR and CDR2 FQNEAQ (reference sequence). This CDR3 has 13 amino acids. Losses at the gene ends were 10 bases for V and 7 bases for J; bases not matched to a gene: 7.

The CDR3 sequence: CASSLAGLAIYEQFF. Here the CDR3 DNA reads TGCGCCAGCAGCTTGGCGGGACTAGCTATCTATGAGCAGTTCTTC. The rearrangement links TRBV5-1 to TRBJ2-1, with TRBD2 matching 9 bases. Looked up from germline, CDR1 is SGHRS and CDR2 is YFSETQ. This CDR3 region has 15 residues. The ends lost 0 bases at V and 8 bases at J; junction bases unmatched: 6.

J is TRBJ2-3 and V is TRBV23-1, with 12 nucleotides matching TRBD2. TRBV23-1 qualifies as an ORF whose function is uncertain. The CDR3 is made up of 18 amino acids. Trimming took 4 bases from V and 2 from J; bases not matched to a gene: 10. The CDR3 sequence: CASSLPETSGRSTDTQYF. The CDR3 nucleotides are TGCGCCAGCAGTCTCCCAGAGACTAGCGGGAGATCCACAGATACGCAGTATTTT.

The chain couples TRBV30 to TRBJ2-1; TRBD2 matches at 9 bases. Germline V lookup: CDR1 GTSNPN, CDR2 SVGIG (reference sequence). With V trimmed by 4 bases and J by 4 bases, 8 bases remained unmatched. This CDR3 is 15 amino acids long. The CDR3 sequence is CAWNPLAGIYNEQFF. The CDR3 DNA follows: TGTGCCTGGAATCCCCTAGCGGGAATATACAATGAGCAGTTCTTC.

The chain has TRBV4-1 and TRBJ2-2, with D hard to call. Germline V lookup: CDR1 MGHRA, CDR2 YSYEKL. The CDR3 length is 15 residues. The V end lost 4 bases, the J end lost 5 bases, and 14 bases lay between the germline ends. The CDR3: CASSPDGSLTGELFF. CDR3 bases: TGCGCCAGCAGCCCCGATGGCAGCCTTACCGGGGAGCTGTTTTTT.